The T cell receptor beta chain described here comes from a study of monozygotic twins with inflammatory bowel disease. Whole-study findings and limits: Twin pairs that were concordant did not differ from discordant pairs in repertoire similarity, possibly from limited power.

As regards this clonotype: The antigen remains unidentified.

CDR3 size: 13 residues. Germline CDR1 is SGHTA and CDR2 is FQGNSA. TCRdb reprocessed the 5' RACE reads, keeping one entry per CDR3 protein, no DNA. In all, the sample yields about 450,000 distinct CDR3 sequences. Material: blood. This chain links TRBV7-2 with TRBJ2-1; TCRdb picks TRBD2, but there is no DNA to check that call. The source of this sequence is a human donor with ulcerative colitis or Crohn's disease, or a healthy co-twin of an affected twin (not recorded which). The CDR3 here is CASSGHGTTEQFF.